This passage covers 16 T cell receptor beta chains from one sample sequenced in a study of T cells after yellow fever vaccination. MiXCR, run by TCRdb on the 5' RACE reads, gives a single entry per CDR3 protein. The table has fewer than 350,000 distinct CDR3 sequences, approximately 4% seen once. Sequencing used PBMCs, obtained 15 days after the yellow fever booster vaccination. The receptors come from a man aged 18 to 29 who received the YFV17D yellow fever vaccine.

A few counts support this clonotype. The rearrangement joins TRBV3-1 to TRBJ1-2, with D perhaps TRBD1 (6 bases). The CDR3 loop spans 15 amino acids. V was pared by 1 base and J by 4 bases, with 13 bases between. Per the germline V gene, CDR1 is LGHDT and CDR2 is YNNKEL (reference sequence). CDR3 in DNA: TGTGCCAGCAGCCAAGCAGCAGGGGCCAGCTATGGCTACACCTTC. It yields the protein CASSQAAGASYGYTF.

The chain has TRBV7-9 and TRBJ2-7; D is perhaps TRBD2 (6 bases). The CDR3 consists of 16 residues. V was pared by 5 bases and J by 0 bases, with 17 bases between. Germline-derived CDR1 and CDR2 are SEHNR and FQNEAQ (reference sequence). The CDR3 coding sequence is TGTGCCAGCAGCGATAGCGGCGGGGATTCCTCCTACGAGCAGTACTTC. Translating gives CASSDSGGDSSYEQYF.

The chain combines TRBV10-3 with TRBJ1-1; TRBD1 matches at 8 bases. After removal of 5 bases from V and 6 bases from J, the junction contained 17 bases not matched to a gene. This CDR3 is built from 17 residues. The germline V gene encodes CDR1 ENHRY and CDR2 SYGVKD. CDR3 amino acids: CAISLDRGPRGWAEAFF. The CDR3 nucleotides read TGTGCCATCAGTCTTGACAGGGGACCCCGAGGTTGGGCTGAAGCTTTCTTT.

This clonotype has a handful of counts. The V and J genes are TRBV20-1 and TRBJ2-5; D not certain. This CDR3 region has 13 residues. CDR1 and CDR2 from the germline V gene are DFQATT and SNEGSKA (reference sequence). V gave up 1 base and J gave up 4 bases, with 10 bases separating them. CDR3 nucleotides: TGCAGTGCTAGAGGTAGTTTCCGAGAGACCCAGTACTTC. Protein sequence: CSARGSFRETQYF.

This clonotype occurred many times. The chain joins TRBV29-1 to TRBJ1-2; unclear D gene. The CDR3 is 15 residues long. V was clipped by 3 bases and J by 6 bases, with 20 bases between them. CDR1 SQVTM and CDR2 ANQGSEA come from the germline V gene. In nucleotides, the CDR3 is TGCAGCGTTGATTCCGGAGTCAATAGAAGGGATGGCTACACCTTC. Translated: CSVDSGVNRRDGYTF. The whole variable domain, filled in from reference TRBV29-1 and TRBJ1-2, reads SAVISQKPSRDICQRGTSLTIQCQVDSQVTMMFWYRQQPGQSLTLIATANQGSEATYESGFVIDKFPISRPNLTFSTLTVSNMSPEDSSIYLCSVDSGVNRRDGYTFGSGTRLTVV.

This clonotype has a handful of counts. V usage is TRBV20-1 and J usage is TRBJ2-5; the D is unclear. The CDR3 spans 13 residues. The V gene lost 3 bases and the J gene lost 1 base, with 9 bases spanning the gap. The germline V gene encodes CDR1 DFQATT and CDR2 SNEGSKA (reference sequence). CDR3 region: CSASPQPQETQYF. CDR3 bases: TGCAGTGCTAGTCCGCAGCCCCAAGAGACCCAGTACTTC.

This clonotype was observed at least ten times. The chain uses TRBV7-9 and TRBJ2-5, with 7 bases fitting TRBD1. Germline CDR1 reads SEHNR; CDR2 reads FQNEAQ (reference sequence). The CDR3 has 14 amino acids. V shed 2 bases, J shed 2 bases, and the junction held 2 bases outside the gene matches. The CDR3 sequence is CASSLQGVQETQYF. CDR3 bases: TGTGCCAGCAGCTTACAGGGGGTTCAAGAGACCCAGTACTTC.

The J gene is TRBJ2-4, the V gene TRBV28; TRBD2 is a possible D gene (6 bases). Trimming removed 6 bases at V and 8 bases at J, with 17 bases between. This CDR3 comprises 14 residues. From germline, CDR1 is MDHEN and CDR2 SYDVKM. In DNA form, the CDR3 reads TGTGCCAGCAGGGGGGGTGCCGACAGTGACATTCAGTACTTC. This gives the protein CASRGGADSDIQYF.

This clonotype was counted ten times or more. The chain combines TRBV7-8 with TRBJ2-7, with 9 bases lining up with TRBD1. J lost 5 bases, V lost 6 bases, and 5 bases had no gene match. The germline V gene has CDR1 SGHVS and CDR2 FQNEAQ. CDR3 length: 13 residues. CDR3 protein: CASSTGGWNEQYF. CDR3 DNA: TGTGCCAGCAGTACAGGGGGCTGGAACGAGCAGTACTTC.

Many counts were recorded for this clonotype. V usage is TRBV5-1 and J usage is TRBJ2-7; TRBD1 agrees at 12 bases. Per germline, CDR1 SGHRS and CDR2 YFSETQ. The CDR3 extends over 15 amino acids. Trimming took 4 bases from V and 5 from J; bases not matched to a gene: 7. The chain's CDR3 is CASSNRGQGADEQYV. CDR3 nucleotide sequence: TGCGCCAGCAGCAACAGGGGACAGGGGGCGGACGAGCAGTACGTC.

Ten or more counts support this clonotype. V gene TRBV29-1 combines with J gene TRBJ2-1, with 8 bases identical to TRBD2. Germline V gives CDR1 SQVTM, CDR2 ANQGSEA. The CDR3 has 9 amino acids. CDR3 bases: TGCACCACTCGGGGGGGGCAGTTCTTC. Its translation: CTTRGGQFF.

In this sample, this clonotype turned up a few times. The rearrangement joins TRBV6-6 to TRBJ1-1, with 11 bases that match TRBD1. This CDR3 spans 16 amino acids. Germline values: CDR1 MNHNY, CDR2 SVGAGI (reference sequence). V was clipped by 5 bases and J by 3 bases; unmatched bases: 8. CDR3 region: CASSDGQGASYTEAFF. CDR3 bases: TGTGCCAGCAGTGACGGACAGGGGGCATCGTACACTGAAGCTTTCTTT.

This chain connects TRBV2 to TRBJ1-1; D perhaps matches TRBD1 (6 bases). Trimming pared 5 bases from V and 6 bases from J, leaving 16 bases between. This CDR3 is built from 14 residues. Looked up from germline, CDR1 is SNHLY and CDR2 is FYNNEI. This chain's CDR3 is CASSKGVQGPEAFF. The CDR3 nucleotides read TGTGCCAGCAGTAAAGGGGTACAGGGCCCTGAAGCTTTCTTT.

There are a few counts of this clonotype. CDR3 nucleotides: TGCGCCAGCAGCCAATTGTTCGGGACAGGGGATGATACGCAGTATTTT. Its translation: CASSQLFGTGDDTQYF. The gene calls are TRBV4-3 and TRBJ2-3, with 10 bases that match TRBD1. This CDR3 spans 16 amino acids. CDR1 and CDR2 from the germline V gene are LGHNA and YSLEER. The V segment lost 2 bases and the J segment 6 bases; nucleotides outside the gene matches: 8.

This chain uses TRBV6-6 with TRBJ1-1; 10 nucleotides line up with TRBD1. The CDR3 is 15 amino acids. Germline lookup yields CDR1 MNHNY and CDR2 SVGAGI (reference sequence). The V segment lost 5 bases and the J segment 5 bases; nucleotides outside the gene matches: 8. The CDR3 sequence is CASSKTTGGRTEAFF. The CDR3, as DNA: TGTGCCAGCAGTAAGACGACAGGGGGCCGTACTGAAGCTTTCTTT.

This clonotype has a count of ten or more. The rearrangement uses TRBV30 and TRBJ2-3; a weak D match, TRBD1 (6 bases). Germline CDR1 is GTSNPN and CDR2 is SVGIG (reference sequence). V lost 7 bases to trimming and J lost 1 base, with 12 bases between them. This CDR3 has 13 amino acids. The CDR3, as DNA: TGTGCCTCAAACTGGGGGCGCACAGATACGCAGTATTTT. Protein sequence: CASNWGRTDTQYF.